This T cell receptor beta chain was found in a study of blood T cell repertoires in COVID-19. As for the study in general: Sample material is recorded as cDNA or gDNA derived from T cells, B-cell-depleted T cells, or PBMCs.

Original processing notes: It was from reference gene primer amplification that nucleated cell counts were estimated. Assay: immunoSEQ multiplex PCR; the TCRdb copy retains only in-frame clones and omits some. V and J calls and clone size come straight from that table; D and trimming were deduced from the DNA. The table includes some 240,000 clones, approximately 84% detected once. Participants were aged 18 to 89 years, lived in 24 US areas, and enrolled virtually. The germline V gene encodes CDR1 MNHEY and CDR2 SVGAGI. V lost 6 bases to trimming and J lost 4 bases, with 15 bases between them. This CDR3 region has 14 residues.

Sequencing used PBMCs or T cells enriched from blood (not recorded which). J is TRBJ2-5 and V is TRBV6-5, with D tentatively TRBD2 (6 bases). This TCR was recovered from a man between 45 and 60 years old who had recovered from COVID-19. In DNA form, the CDR3 reads TGTGCCAGCAGACGGGGACTTCAGGGAGAGACCCAGTACTTC. Protein sequence: CASRRGLQGETQYF.